This TCR beta chain was captured by sequencing in a study of blood T cell repertoires in COVID-19 (dated by TCRdb to 2020 to 2022). Regarding the complete study: Samples covering the acute and convalescent phases of COVID-19 were provided by collaborators in the United States, Italy and Spain. The prospective study material was composed of cDNA or gDNA derived from T cells, B-cell-depleted T cells, or PBMCs. Subjects who had been exposed to COVID-19, were actively infected with it, or had recovered from it provided the deeply sampled blood TCRbeta repertoires that made up the dataset. A freely available public database, intended as a resource for researchers studying the immune response to SARS-CoV-2, is where the repertoires were released. The samples were drawn from two sources: the first 160 participants of the ongoing ImmuneRACE study, and some 1,300 subjects contributed by 6 global collaborators. Nearly every sample came with metadata listing a de-identified subject ID, COVID-19 status, age in years and sex. Where HLA class I and class II types were available, the types were taken from metadata supplied by the sample provider, not from assay-based typing. The full study reports these points: Clinical and demographic metadata were provided uncurated, with the amount varying by source and participant.

Deletion took 3 bases off V and 5 bases off J, with a span of 19 bases between the germline ends. CDR1 is given as LNHDA and CDR2 as SQIVND, both from the germline V gene (reference sequence). From the cysteine through the phenylalanine, the CDR3 covers 16 amino acids. The CDR3 DNA has 48 bases and is translated from base 1. Turning to this clone: Its antigen target is currently unknown. Base quality data are lacking; no much larger clone is found one base away.

TCRbeta CDR3 regions were amplified from genomic DNA by means of the immunoSEQ Assay, a bias-controlled multiplex PCR. Turning to the authors' computational methods: Nucleated cell counts per sample were estimated from amplification of reference gene primers within the assay. Sequence reads were collapsed and filtered to measure the absolute abundance of every unique TCRbeta CDR3 rearrangement. For each sample, productive Simpson clonality was calculated as the square root of Simpson's diversity index over productive rearrangements. The table comes from immuneACCESS by way of TCRdb, which keeps in-frame sequences with V and J called. Part of the clones is missing from these tables; in studies checked, under half for an unresolved V gene and the rest for unknown reasons. V and J calls and clone size are as listed in that table; D and trimming were resolved from the DNA. The sample table contains a few hundred thousand clones; only one count was recorded for around 85% of them. Around 20% of the sample rests with the top ten.

Participants in the prospective study were aged roughly 18 to 95 years, lived in some 24 United States geographic areas, and enrolled through a virtual design. Cohort assignment in the prospective study relied on participant-reported clinical history from a screening survey and a study questionnaire. Recovered participants in ImmuneRACE Cohort 3 were defined as having two consecutive negative NP/OP PCR tests, clearance from a healthcare professional, or resolution of symptoms. In the prospective study, mobile phlebotomists collected whole blood, serum and a nasopharyngeal or oropharyngeal swab from each participant. Additional blood draws and questionnaires over an approximately 2-month period could optionally be provided by prospective study participants. Prospective study blood samples were shipped either frozen or at room temperature before DNA extraction.

This clonotype originated in a man aged 40-55 years who had recovered from COVID-19. Sequencing used PBMCs or T cells enriched from blood (not recorded which). Recombination connected TRBV19 to TRBJ1-1; TRBD1 is a possible D gene, resting on 6 matching bases. The CDR3: CASSMPQGLVGTEAFF. The DNA is TGTGCCAGTAGTATGCCACAGGGTCTTGTGGGGACTGAAGCTTTCTTT.